Listed below are T cell receptor beta chains from one sample, sequenced in a study of T cell responses to AZD1222 COVID-19 vaccine. Some clones are missing from TCRdb's copy, which holds only in-frame ones; the method was immunoSEQ multiplex PCR. The sample lists approximately 90,000 clones, around 91% occurring once. The specimen was peripheral blood, collected on day 0 of AZD1222 vaccination. These receptor sequences come from an adult in good health. Each CDR3 is given with its conserved first and last residue. Size tells how often a clone was seen (once, few, many) or the class of an expanded clone, and some rows leave it out.

NA 16 TRBJ2-2 TRBV27 CASSLWGDANTGELFF
NA 12 TRBJ2-1 TRBV19 CASTEWGREQFF
once 14 TRBJ2-7 TRBV7-2 CASSLAGVTYEQYF
NA 15 TRBJ2-1 TRBV11-2 CASSLSHGGASEQFF
NA 13 TRBJ1-1 TRBV19 CASSMDSLDEAFF
few 14 TRBJ2-7 TRBV9 CASSVGAATYEQYF
NA 16 TRBJ1-1 TRBV19 CASSTLGTQLGTEAFF
NA 18 TRBJ2-7 TRBV5-1 CASSLAPPGAGGTYEQYF
NA 14 TRBJ2-3 TRBV18 CASSRGGGTDTQYF
NA 19 TRBJ2-3 TRBV2 CASSPTSGGPQPGTDTQYF
NA 13 TRBJ1-2 TRBV23-1 CASSQQGEKGYTF
NA 13 TRBJ1-6 TRBV4-3 CASSQAIGSPLHF
NA 15 TRBJ1-5 TRBV7-2 CASSQRPYGNQPQHF
NA 15 TRBJ2-7 TRBV4-3 CASSQDLGDLRGQYF
NA 13 TRBJ1-3 TRBV7-2 CASSSFSGNTIYF
NA 16 TRBJ2-7 TRBV4-1 CASSQARTGAPYEQYF
once 16 TRBJ1-2 TRBV6-5 CASSYTGGYSNYGYTF
NA 16 TRBJ2-2 TRBV19 CASSNTGTLNTGELFF
NA 12 TRBJ1-1 TRBV11-1 CASSFMNTEAFF
once 13 TRBJ1-6 TRBV18 CASSPEGQGPLHF
NA 16 TRBJ1-6 TRBV6-5 CASSYSGNSYNSPLHF
NA 12 TRBJ2-7 TRBV9 CAFRGARYEQYF
NA 18 TRBJ1-6 TRBV14 CASSQDSRLSSYNSPLHF
NA 14 TRBJ2-7 TRBV7-8 CASSLFEGNREQYF
NA 14 TRBJ1-1 TRBV6-5 CASSYSISRTEAFF
once 19 TRBJ2-1 TRBV4-3 CASSQTSFSAASSYNEQFF
NA 16 TRBJ2-5 TRBV4-1 CASSGGPKDPQETQYF
NA 13 TRBJ2-1 TRBV27 CASSPQPYNEQFF
NA 16 TRBJ2-1 TRBV7-3 CASSLHGGSSYNEQFF
NA 15 TRBJ1-4 TRBV19 CASSEGNASNEKLFF
NA 16 TRBJ2-2 TRBV4-3 CASSQADSLRTGELFF
NA 17 TRBJ1-6 TRBV6-2/TRBV6-3 CASSYSMGQGAYSPLHF
NA 12 TRBJ2-3 TRBV27 CASRPMTDTQYF
NA 15 TRBJ1-1 TRBV27 CASSLLGGGRTEAFF
NA 10 TRBJ1-1 TRBV15 CATRNPEAFF
NA 13 TRBJ1-1 TRBV11-2 CASSVSLNTEAFF
NA 14 TRBJ1-2 TRBV24-1 CATSDLTGNYGYTF
NA 15 TRBJ2-7 TRBV7-6 CASSLWQGSSYEQYF
once 15 TRBJ2-7 TRBV30 CAWSGRGDRSYEQYF
NA 16 TRBJ1-1 TRBV3-1/TRBV3-2 CASRPGLRQTNTEAFF